This T cell receptor (beta chain) was observed in a study of T cells after yellow fever vaccination. Study-wide background: Where fractions had low cell numbers, libraries were prepared from them with the SMART-Seq v4 Ultra Low Input RNA kit.

Study-level findings and limits: Abundant clonotypes from the bulk population could get into FACS-sorted repertoires as contaminants.

A process of 5'RACE template switching, which added a universal primer site and UMIs, was used to make TCR cDNA. TCRdb re-called the 5' RACE reads with MiXCR, one entry per CDR3 protein. The table lists around 230,000 distinct CDR3 sequences, approximately 6.8% of them singletons. The CDR3 is 14 amino acids. Trimming stripped 4 bases from V and 1 base from J, with 9 bases between. Germline CDR1 is SGHDT and CDR2 is YYEEEE. This clonotype was counted many times. Its antigen is currently unknown. The V gene is TRBV5-6, the J gene TRBJ2-4; TRBD1 or TRBD2 may be the D gene (5 bases each). The starting material was CD4+ T cells sorted from PBMCs, obtained on the day of the yellow fever booster vaccination. This receptor was taken from a man aged 25 to 40 who received the YFV17D yellow fever vaccine. Written as DNA, the CDR3 is TGTGCCAGCAGCCGGGACGTTGCCAAAAACATTCAGTACTTC. Translation: CASSRDVAKNIQYF.